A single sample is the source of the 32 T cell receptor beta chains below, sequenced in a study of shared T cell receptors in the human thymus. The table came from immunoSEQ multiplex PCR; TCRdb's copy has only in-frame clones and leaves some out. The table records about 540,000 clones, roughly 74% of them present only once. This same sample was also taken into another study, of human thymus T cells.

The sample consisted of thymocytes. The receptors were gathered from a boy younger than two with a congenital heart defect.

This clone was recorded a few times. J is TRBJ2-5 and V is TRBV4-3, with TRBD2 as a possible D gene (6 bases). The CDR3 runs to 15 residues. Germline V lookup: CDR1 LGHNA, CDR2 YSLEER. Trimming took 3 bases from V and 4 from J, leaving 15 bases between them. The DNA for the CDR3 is TGCGCCAGCAGCCAGCATACTAGGGGAGGAGAGACCCAGTACTTC. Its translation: CASSQHTRGGETQYF.

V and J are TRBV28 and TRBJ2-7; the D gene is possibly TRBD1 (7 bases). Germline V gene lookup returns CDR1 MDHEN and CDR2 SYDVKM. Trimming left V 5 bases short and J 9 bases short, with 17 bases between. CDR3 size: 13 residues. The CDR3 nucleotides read TGTGCCAGCAGTCGTCAGGGGGGACGAGGGCAGTACTTC. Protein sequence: CASSRQGGRGQYF.

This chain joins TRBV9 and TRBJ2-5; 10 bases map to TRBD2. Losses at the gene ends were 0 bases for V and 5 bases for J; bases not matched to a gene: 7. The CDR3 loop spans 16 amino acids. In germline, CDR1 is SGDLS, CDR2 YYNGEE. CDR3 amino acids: CASSVGLAGVPETQYF. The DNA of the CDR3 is TGTGCCAGCAGCGTAGGGCTAGCGGGGGTCCCGGAGACCCAGTACTTC.

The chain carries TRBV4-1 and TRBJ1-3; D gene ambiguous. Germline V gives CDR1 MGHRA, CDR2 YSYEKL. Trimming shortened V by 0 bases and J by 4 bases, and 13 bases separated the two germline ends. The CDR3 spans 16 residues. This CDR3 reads CASSQDPNRPGNTIYF. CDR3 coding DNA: TGCGCCAGCAGCCAAGACCCCAACAGACCGGGAAACACCATATATTTT.

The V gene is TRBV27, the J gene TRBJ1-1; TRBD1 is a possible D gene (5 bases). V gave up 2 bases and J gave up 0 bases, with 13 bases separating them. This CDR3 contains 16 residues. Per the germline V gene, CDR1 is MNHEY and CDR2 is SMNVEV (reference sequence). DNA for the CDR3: TGTGCCAGCAGTTTACGCCGGGGGGTTGTGAACACTGAAGCTTTCTTT. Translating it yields CASSLRRGVVNTEAFF.

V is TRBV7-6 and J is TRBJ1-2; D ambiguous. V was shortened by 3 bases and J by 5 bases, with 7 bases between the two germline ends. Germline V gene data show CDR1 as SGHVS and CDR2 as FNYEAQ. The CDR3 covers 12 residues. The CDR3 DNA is TGTGCCAGCAGCTTTTACGGGTATGGCTACACCTTC. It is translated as CASSFYGYGYTF.

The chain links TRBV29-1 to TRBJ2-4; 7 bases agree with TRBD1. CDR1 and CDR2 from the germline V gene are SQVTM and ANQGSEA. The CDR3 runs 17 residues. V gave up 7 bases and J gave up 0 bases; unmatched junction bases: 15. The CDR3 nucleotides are TGCAGCGGGACCGGGACAGATCGAACCTTAGCCAAAAACATTCAGTACTTC. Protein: CSGTGTDRTLAKNIQYF.

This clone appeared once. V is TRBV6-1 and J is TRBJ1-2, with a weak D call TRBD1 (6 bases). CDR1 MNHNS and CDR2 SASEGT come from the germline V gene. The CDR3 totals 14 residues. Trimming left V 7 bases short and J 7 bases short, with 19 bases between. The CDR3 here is CASTAPPHRAGYTF. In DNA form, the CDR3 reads TGTGCCAGCACCGCACCCCCACACAGGGCTGGCTACACCTTC.

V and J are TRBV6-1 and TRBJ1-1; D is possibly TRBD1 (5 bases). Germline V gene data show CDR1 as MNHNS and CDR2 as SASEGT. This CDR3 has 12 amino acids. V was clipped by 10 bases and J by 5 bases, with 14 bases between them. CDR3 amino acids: CATTWGGTEAFF. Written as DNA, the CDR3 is TGTGCCACCACCTGGGGGGGAACTGAAGCTTTCTTT.

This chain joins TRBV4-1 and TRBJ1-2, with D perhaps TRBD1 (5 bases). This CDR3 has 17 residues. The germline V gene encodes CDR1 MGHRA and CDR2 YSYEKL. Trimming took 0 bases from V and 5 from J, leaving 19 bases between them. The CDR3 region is CASSQDPERGGPYGYTF. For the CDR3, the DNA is TGCGCCAGCAGCCAAGATCCAGAAAGGGGAGGGCCTTATGGCTACACCTTC.

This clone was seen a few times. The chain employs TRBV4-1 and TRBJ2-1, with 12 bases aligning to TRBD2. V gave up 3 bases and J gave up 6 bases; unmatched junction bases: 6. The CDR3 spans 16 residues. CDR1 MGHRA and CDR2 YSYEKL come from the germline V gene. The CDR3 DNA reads TGCGCCAGCAGCCACCGACTAGCGGGAGAGGGCAATGAGCAGTTCTTC. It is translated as CASSHRLAGEGNEQFF.

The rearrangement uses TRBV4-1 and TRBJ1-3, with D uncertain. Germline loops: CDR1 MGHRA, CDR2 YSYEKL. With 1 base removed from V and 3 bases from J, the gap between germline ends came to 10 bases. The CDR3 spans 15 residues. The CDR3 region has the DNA TGCGCCAGCAGCCAAGTGGAGGGTGGTGGAAACACCATATATTTT. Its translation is CASSQVEGGGNTIYF.

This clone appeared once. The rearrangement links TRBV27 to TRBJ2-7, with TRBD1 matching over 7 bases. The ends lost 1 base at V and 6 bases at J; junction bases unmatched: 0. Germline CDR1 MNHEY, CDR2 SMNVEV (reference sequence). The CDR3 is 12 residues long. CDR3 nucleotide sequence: TGTGCCAGCAGTTTATACAGGGGCGAGCAGTACTTC. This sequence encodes CASSLYRGEQYF.

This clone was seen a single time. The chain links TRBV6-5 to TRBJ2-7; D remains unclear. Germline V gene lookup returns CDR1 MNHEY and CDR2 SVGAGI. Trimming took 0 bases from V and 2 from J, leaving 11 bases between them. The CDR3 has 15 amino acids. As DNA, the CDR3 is TGTGCCAGCAGTTACTCGCGGCTCGCAACCTACGAGCAGTACTTC. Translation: CASSYSRLATYEQYF.

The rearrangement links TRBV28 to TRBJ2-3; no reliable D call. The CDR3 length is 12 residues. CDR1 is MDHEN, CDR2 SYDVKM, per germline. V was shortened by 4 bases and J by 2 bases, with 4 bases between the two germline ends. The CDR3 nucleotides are TGTGCCAGCAGTTCTCCCACAGATACGCAGTATTTT. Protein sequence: CASSSPTDTQYF.

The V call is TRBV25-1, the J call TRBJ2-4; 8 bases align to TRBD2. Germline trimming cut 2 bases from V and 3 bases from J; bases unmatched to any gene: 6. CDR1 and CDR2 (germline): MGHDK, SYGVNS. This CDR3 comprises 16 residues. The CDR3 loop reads CASSEETSEGKNIQYF. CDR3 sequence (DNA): TGTGCCAGCAGTGAAGAGACTAGCGAGGGCAAAAACATTCAGTACTTC.

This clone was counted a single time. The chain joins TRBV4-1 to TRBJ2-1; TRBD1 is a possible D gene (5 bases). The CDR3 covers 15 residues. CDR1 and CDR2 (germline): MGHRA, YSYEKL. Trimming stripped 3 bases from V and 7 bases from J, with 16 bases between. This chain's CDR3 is CASSHGQGRRNEQFF. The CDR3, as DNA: TGCGCCAGCAGCCATGGCCAGGGTCGCCGGAATGAGCAGTTCTTC.

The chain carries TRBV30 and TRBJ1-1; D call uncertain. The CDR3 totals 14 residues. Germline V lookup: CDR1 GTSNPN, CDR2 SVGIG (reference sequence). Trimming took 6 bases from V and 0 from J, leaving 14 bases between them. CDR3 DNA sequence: TGTGCCTGTACCCGGGGAGGGCTGAACACTGAAGCTTTCTTT. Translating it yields CACTRGGLNTEAFF.

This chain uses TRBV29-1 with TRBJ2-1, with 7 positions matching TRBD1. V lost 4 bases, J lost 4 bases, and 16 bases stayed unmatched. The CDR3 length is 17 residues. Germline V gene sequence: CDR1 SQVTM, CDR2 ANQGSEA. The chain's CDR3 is CSVAAFGVQGVYNEQFF. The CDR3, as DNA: TGCAGCGTTGCCGCCTTTGGGGTCCAGGGGGTGTACAATGAGCAGTTCTTC.

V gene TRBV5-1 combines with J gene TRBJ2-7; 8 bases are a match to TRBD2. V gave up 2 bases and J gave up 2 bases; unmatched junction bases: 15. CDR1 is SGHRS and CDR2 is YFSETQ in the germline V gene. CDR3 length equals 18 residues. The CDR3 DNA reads TGCGCCAGCAGCTTAGTAGCTAGCGGGTCAACCTTCCCCTACGAGCAGTACTTC. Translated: CASSLVASGSTFPYEQYF.

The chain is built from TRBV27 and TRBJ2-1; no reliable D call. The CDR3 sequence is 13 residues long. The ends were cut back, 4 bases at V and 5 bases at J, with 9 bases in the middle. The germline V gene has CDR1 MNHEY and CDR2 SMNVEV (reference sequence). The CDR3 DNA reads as TGTGCCAGCAGTTCACTGATTAACAATGAGCAGTTCTTC. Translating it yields CASSSLINNEQFF.

In DNA form, the CDR3 reads TGCGCCAGCAGCCAAGATCCCCGCGCAACTAATGAAAAACTGTTTTTT. Its translation: CASSQDPRATNEKLFF. The chain links TRBV4-3 to TRBJ1-4; D remains unclear. V was cut by 0 bases and J by 0 bases, with 8 bases left in between. This CDR3 spans 16 amino acids. In germline, CDR1 is LGHNA, CDR2 YSLEER.

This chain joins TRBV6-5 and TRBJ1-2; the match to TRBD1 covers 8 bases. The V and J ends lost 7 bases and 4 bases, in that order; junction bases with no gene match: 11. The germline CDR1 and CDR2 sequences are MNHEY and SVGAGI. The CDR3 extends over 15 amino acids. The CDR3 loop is CASTPGTGLSYGYTF. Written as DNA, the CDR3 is TGTGCCAGCACCCCCGGGACAGGACTCTCCTATGGCTACACCTTC.

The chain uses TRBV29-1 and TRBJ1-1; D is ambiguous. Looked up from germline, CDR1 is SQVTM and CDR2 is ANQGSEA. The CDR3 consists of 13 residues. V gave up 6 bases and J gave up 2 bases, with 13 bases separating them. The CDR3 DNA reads TGCAGCGTCCCCCCCCAACTAAACACTGAAGCTTTCTTT. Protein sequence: CSVPPQLNTEAFF.

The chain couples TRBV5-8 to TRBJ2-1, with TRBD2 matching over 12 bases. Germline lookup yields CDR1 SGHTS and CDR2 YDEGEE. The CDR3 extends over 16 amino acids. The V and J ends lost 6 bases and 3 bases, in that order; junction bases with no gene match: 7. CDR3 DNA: TGTGCCAGCACTGAGCCGGGACTAGCGGGCTACAATGAGCAGTTCTTC. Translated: CASTEPGLAGYNEQFF.

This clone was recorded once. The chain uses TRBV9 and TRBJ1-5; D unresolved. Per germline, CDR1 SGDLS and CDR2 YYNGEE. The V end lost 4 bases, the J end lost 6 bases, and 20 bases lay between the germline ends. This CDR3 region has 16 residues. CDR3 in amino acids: CASSCRGSLRGQPQHF. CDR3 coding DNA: TGTGCCAGCAGCTGCCGGGGTTCCCTCCGGGGTCAGCCCCAGCATTTT.

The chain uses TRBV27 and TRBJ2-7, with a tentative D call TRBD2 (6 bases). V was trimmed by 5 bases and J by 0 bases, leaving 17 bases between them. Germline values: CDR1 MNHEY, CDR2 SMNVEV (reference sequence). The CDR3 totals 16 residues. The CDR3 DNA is TGTGCCAGCAGTCCTAAGATCGAGGGAGGCTCCTACGAGCAGTACTTC. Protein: CASSPKIEGGSYEQYF.

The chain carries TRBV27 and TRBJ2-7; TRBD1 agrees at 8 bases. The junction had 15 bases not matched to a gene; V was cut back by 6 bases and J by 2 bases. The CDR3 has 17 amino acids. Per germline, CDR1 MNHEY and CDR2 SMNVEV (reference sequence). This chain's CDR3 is CASRPSRDRRATYEQYF. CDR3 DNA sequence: TGTGCCAGCAGACCTAGCCGGGACAGGCGCGCTACCTACGAGCAGTACTTC.

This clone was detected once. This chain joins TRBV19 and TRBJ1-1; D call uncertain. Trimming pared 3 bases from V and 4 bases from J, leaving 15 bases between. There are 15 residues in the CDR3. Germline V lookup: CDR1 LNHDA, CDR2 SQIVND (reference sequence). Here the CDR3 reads CASSIDDTTVTEAFF. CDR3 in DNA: TGTGCCAGTAGTATCGACGACACCACGGTCACTGAAGCTTTCTTT.

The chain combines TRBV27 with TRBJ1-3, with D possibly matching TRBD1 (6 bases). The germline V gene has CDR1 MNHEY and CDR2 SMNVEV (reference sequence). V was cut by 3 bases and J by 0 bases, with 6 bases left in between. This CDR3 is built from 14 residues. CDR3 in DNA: TGTGCCAGCAGTTTCAGGGGCTCTGGAAACACCATATATTTT. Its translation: CASSFRGSGNTIYF.

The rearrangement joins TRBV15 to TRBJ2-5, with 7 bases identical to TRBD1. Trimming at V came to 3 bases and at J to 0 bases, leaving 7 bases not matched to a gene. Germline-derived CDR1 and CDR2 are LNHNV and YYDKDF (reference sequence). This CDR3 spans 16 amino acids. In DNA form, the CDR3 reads TGTGCCACCAGCAGGGCAGGGGGACCGTACCAAGAGACCCAGTACTTC. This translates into CATSRAGGPYQETQYF.

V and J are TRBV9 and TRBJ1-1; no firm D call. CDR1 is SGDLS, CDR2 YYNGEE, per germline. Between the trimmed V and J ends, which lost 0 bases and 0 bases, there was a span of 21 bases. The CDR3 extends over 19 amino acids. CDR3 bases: TGTGCCAGCAGCGTAGATGAGGCGGAGGGCCCCTTAATGAACACTGAAGCTTTCTTT. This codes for CASSVDEAEGPLMNTEAFF.